This TCR beta chain was sequenced in a study of CD8 T cells in ankylosing spondylitis (dated by TCRdb to about 2017). Regarding the complete study: The study set out to find disease-linked TCR variants by profiling T cell receptor beta repertoires in ankylosing spondylitis patients and healthy donors. The full study cohort comprised approximately 23 ankylosing spondylitis patients and over a hundred healthy donors. Peripheral blood was sampled, and synovial fluid was additionally collected from ankylosing spondylitis patients. What the research found in general, with its limitations: Some motif variants had previously been reported in the synovial fluid and blood of reactive arthritis patients, which suggests shared mechanisms of disease initiation. A TCR beta motif of roughly 8 highly homologous amino acid variants appeared characteristic of blood from ankylosing spondylitis patients. The disease-linked clones had a CD8+ phenotype and were found at relatively low frequencies in peripheral blood. According to the report, matched synovial fluid samples from ankylosing spondylitis patients were significantly enriched for the disease-linked clones.

TCRdb names Illumina HiSeq 2500 as the instrument used. TCR beta libraries were prepared by quantitative 5'-RACE with molecular barcodes. As for the authors' bioinformatics: A new computational method based on a probabilistic model of VDJ rearrangement was used to identify disease-linked TCR variants. TCRdb cleaned the public reads at Q25 with fastp, built clones with MiXCR and kept in-frame beta chains. Entries are consolidated by CDR3 protein sequence, retaining the most common genes and DNA. The V and J calls come from TCRdb's annotation, not from the publication. The sample profile shows fewer than 350,000 distinct CDR3 sequences; more than 9% of them were found once. Clones ranked in the top ten supply roughly 9% of the sample. In this sample, this clonotype turned up a few times. The antigen this receptor binds is unknown. Base qualities are missing; no much larger clone stands one base away.

Germline trimming: 4 bases from V, 2 bases from J; junction bases outside gene matches: 4. From the cysteine up to the phenylalanine, the CDR3 has a length of 15 residues. Solely the CDR3 DNA is kept, with 45 bases framed from the first base. CDR1 and CDR2, per the germline V gene, are SGHTA and FQGNSA. Input material: blood, either unsorted or a sorted T cell fraction (not recorded which). The sequence was collected from a female donor with ankylosing spondylitis or in good health (not recorded which). The chain joins TRBV7-2 to TRBJ2-7, with TRBD2 matching 11 junction bases. CDR3 protein: CASSYLAGGTYEQYF. The nucleotide sequence reads TGTGCCAGCAGCTACTTAGCGGGAGGGACCTACGAGCAGTACTTC.